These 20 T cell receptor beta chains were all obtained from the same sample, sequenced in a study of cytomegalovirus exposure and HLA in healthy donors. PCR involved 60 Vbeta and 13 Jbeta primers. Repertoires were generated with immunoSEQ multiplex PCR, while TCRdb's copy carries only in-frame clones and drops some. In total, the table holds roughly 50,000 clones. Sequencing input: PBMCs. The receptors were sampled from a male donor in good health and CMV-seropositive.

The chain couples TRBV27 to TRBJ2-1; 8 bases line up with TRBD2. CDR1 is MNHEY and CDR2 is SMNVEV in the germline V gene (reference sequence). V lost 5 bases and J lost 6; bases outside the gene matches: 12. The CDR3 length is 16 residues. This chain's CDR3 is CASSELPGGALNEQFF. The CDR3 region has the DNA TGTGCCAGCAGTGAACTCCCGGGGGGGGCCCTCAATGAGCAGTTCTTC.

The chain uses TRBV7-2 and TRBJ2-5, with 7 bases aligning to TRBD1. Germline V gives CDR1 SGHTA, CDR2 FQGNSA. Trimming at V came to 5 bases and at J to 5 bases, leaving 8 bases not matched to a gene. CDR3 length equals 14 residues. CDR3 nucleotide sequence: TGTGCCAGCAGCGAGCAGGGGGTGGAGGAGACCCAGTACTTC. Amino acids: CASSEQGVEETQYF.

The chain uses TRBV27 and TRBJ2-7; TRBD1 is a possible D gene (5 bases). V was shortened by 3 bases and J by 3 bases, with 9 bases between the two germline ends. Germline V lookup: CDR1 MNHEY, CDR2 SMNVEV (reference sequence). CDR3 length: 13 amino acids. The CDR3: CASSLIRDYEQYF. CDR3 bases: TGTGCCAGCAGTTTGATCAGGGACTACGAGCAGTACTTC.

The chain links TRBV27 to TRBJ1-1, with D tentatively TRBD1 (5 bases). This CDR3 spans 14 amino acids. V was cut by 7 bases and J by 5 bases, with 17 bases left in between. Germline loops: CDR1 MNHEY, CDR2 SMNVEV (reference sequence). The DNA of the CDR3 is TGTGCCAGCACCGGCGGGACGGCCACGACTGAAGCTTTCTTT. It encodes CASTGGTATTEAFF.

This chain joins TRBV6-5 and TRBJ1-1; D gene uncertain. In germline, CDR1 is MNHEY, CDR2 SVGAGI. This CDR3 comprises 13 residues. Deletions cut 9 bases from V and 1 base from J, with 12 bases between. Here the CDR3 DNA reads TGTGCCAGTCAGAGGGCGGGGAACACTGAAGCTTTCTTT. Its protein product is CASQRAGNTEAFF.

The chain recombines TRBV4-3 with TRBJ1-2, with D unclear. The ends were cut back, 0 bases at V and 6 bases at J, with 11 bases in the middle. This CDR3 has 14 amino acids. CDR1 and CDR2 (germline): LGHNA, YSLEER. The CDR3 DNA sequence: TGCGCCAGCAGCCAAGAGGCGGCGGCCGATGGCTACACCTTC. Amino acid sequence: CASSQEAAADGYTF.

CDR3 coding DNA: TGTGCCACCAGCCCCCTTAGGGGCCAAGAGACCCAGTACTTC. It encodes CATSPLRGQETQYF. V usage is TRBV15 and J usage is TRBJ2-5; D is possibly TRBD1 (5 bases). The germline gives CDR1 LNHNV, CDR2 YYDKDF (reference sequence). This CDR3 is 14 amino acids long. V gave up 5 bases and J gave up 1 base, with 11 bases separating them.

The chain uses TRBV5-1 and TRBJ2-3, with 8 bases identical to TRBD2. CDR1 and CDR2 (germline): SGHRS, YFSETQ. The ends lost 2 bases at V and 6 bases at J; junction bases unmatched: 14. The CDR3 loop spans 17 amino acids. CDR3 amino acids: CASSFSPGLGGADTQYF. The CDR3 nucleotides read TGCGCCAGCAGCTTTTCACCGGGACTAGGGGGGGCGGATACGCAGTATTTT. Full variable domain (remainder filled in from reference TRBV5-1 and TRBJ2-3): KAGVTQTPRYLIKTRGQQVTLSCSPISGHRSVSWYQQTPGQGLQFLFEYFSETQRNKGNFPGRFSGRQFSNSRSEMNVSTLELGDSALYLCASSFSPGLGGADTQYFGPGTRLTVL.

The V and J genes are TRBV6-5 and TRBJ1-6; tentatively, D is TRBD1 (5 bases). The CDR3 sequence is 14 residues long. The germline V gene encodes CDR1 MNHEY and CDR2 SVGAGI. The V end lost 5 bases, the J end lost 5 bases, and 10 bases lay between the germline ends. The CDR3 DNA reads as TGTGCCAGCAGTCGGACACGGAATAATTCACCCCTCCACTTT. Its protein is CASSRTRNNSPLHF.

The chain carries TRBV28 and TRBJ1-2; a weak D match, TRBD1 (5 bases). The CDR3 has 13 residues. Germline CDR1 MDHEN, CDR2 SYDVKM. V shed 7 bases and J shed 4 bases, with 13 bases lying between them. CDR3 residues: CASTLGGSYGYTF. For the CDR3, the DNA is TGTGCCAGCACTCTGGGGGGGAGCTATGGCTACACCTTC.

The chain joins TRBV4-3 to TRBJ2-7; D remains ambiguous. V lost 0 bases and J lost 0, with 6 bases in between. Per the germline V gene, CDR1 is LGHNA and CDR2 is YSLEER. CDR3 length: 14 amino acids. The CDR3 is CASSQESSSYEQYF. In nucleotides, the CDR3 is TGCGCCAGCAGCCAAGAGTCCAGCTCCTACGAGCAGTACTTC.

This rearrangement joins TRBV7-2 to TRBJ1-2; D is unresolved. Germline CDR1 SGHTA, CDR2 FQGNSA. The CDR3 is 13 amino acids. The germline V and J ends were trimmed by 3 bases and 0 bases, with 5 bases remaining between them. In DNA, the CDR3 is TGTGCCAGCAGCTTCCAATCTAACTATGGCTACACCTTC. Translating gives CASSFQSNYGYTF.

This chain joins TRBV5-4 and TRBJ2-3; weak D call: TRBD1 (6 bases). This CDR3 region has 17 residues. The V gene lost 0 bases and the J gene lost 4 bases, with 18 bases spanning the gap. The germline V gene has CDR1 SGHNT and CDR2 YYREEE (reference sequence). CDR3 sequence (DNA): TGTGCCAGCAGCTTGGGAGACAGGCCGGGGTCCCCAGATACGCAGTATTTT. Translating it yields CASSLGDRPGSPDTQYF.

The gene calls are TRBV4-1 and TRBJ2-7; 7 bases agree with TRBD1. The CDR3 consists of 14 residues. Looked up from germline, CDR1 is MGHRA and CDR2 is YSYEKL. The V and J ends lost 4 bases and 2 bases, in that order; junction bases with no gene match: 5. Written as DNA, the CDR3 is TGCGCCAGCAGCCCTCGACAGGGTCCCTACGAGCAGTACTTC. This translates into CASSPRQGPYEQYF.

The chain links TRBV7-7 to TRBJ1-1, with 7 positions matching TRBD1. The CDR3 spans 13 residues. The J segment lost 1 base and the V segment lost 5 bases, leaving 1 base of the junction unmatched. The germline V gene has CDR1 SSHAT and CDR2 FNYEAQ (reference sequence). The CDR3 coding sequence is TGTGCCAGCAGCCGGGACAGGAACACTGAAGCTTTCTTT. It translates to CASSRDRNTEAFF.

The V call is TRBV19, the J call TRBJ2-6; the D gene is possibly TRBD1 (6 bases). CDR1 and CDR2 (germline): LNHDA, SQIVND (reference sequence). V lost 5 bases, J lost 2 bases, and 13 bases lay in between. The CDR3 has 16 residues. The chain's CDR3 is CASSVENRAGANVLTF. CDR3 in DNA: TGTGCCAGTAGTGTCGAGAACAGGGCTGGGGCCAACGTCCTGACTTTC.

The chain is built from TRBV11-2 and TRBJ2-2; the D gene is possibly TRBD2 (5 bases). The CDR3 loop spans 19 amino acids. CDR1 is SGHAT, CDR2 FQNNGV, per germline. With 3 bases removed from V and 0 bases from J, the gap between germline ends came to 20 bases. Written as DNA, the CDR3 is TGTGCCAGCAGCTTTGCAATCAATCTTTTCGGGACGAACACCGGGGAGCTGTTTTTT. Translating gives CASSFAINLFGTNTGELFF.

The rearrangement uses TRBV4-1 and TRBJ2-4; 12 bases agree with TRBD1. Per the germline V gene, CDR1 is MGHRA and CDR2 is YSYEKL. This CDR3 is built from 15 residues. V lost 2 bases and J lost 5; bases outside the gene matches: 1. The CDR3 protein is CASSQWDRGQNIQYF. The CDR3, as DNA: TGCGCCAGCAGCCAATGGGACAGGGGGCAAAACATTCAGTACTTC.

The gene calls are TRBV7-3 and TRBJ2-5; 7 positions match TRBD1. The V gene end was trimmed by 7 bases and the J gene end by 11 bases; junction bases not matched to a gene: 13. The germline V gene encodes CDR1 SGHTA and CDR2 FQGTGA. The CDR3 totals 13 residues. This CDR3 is CASTGRQGFEQYF. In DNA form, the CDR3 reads TGTGCCAGCACGGGGAGACAGGGTTTTGAGCAGTACTTC.

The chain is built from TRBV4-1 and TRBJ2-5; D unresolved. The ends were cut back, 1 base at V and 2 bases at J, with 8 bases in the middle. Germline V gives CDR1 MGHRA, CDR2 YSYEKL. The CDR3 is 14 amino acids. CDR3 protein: CASSQGPRQETQYF. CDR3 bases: TGCGCCAGCAGCCAAGGGCCACGACAAGAGACCCAGTACTTC.